This T cell receptor (beta chain) was observed in a study of OX40 agonist ivuxolimab in advanced cancers. Some background on the complete study: Ivuxolimab was a fully human IgG2 agonistic monoclonal antibody targeting the costimulatory receptor OX40 (CD134). The paper reports the monotherapy dose-escalation portion (N of about 54 patients) of the phase I ivuxolimab trial. Patients were allowed to have had prior anti-PD-1, anti-PD-L1 or anti-CTLA-4 therapy, and 30% to 50% of the dose-escalation patients had previously received checkpoint inhibitors. Partial responses were achieved by three dose-escalation patients, of whom one had hepatocellular carcinoma and two had cutaneous melanoma. Intravenous ivuxolimab was administered to patients every 2 weeks at six dose levels: 0.01, 0.1, 0.3, 1.5, 3 and 10 mg/kg. The purpose of peripheral TCRbeta sequencing was to test whether ivuxolimab changed TCR sequence diversity and led to clonal T-cell expansion. A male proportion of around 81% and a mean age of 60 years, ranging from about 20 to 80, were recorded for the dose-escalation cohort. Among the 52 dose-escalation patients, approximately 20 had hepatocellular carcinoma, around 15 melanoma, 9 renal cell carcinoma and 9 head and neck cancer.

For CDR1 and CDR2, the germline V gene lists SGHVS and FNYEAQ. The CDR3 covers 15 residues, taking in both the cysteine and the phenylalanine. The only DNA kept is the CDR3, 45 bases in frame from the first base. Trimming costs V 0 bases and J 1 base, and their ends lie 6 bases apart. A note on this clone: Its antigen is not yet known. Within one base of it there is no much larger clone, and no base qualities were kept.

Genomic DNA was isolated from the sorted cells so that the TCRbeta CDR3 region could be sequenced. The immunoSEQ Assay was used to sequence the TCRbeta CDR3 regions. As stored in TCRdb, this immuneACCESS dataset retains in-frame rearrangements with V and J assigned. A fraction of the clones does not appear; measured against another copy, unresolved V genes explain less than half of the discrepancy, and the remainder lacks a known reason. In this sample the table shows 90,000 to 120,000 clones, approximately 90% of which occur a single time. The ten top clones hold approximately 0.63% of the sample. The paper as a whole reports these results and caveats: Low levels of normalized T-cell clonal expansion were also seen in some nonresponding patients. The antigen specificity of the clonally expanded peripheral T cells was not determined. In the 0.1-3.0 mg/kg groups, partial responders had among the lowest normalized peripheral clonal expansion, particularly in CD8+ T cells. After ivuxolimab, CD8+ T cells had more expanded clones than CD4+ T cells on average. Clonal expansion of both CD4+ and CD8+ blood T cells was observed from baseline to week 6 at doses 0.1 to 3.0 mg/kg.

Patients with autoimmune disease history or receiving systemic immunosuppression were excluded from the trial. In every dose cohort, peripheral blood was drawn for TCR sequencing at baseline, cycle 4 day 1, and cycle 7 day 1. The samples were drawn from a first-in-human, open-label, multicenter phase I dose-escalation trial of ivuxolimab. Adults with locally advanced or metastatic melanoma, renal cell carcinoma, hepatocellular carcinoma or head and neck squamous cell carcinoma were enrolled in the trial. CD4+ and CD8+ T cells were sorted separately from peripheral blood before TCR sequencing. Sequencing was performed on CD4+ or CD8+ T cells sorted from blood, taken in a trial of the OX40 agonist ivuxolimab. This clonotype originated in an adult with an advanced solid tumor such as melanoma, head and neck, liver or kidney cancer. Rearrangement joined TRBV7-6 to TRBJ1-4; the D gene assignment is ambiguous. The CDR3 in this case is CASSLAQGTNEKLFF. The bases are TGTGCCAGCAGCTTAGCACAAGGAACTAATGAAAAACTGTTTTTT.